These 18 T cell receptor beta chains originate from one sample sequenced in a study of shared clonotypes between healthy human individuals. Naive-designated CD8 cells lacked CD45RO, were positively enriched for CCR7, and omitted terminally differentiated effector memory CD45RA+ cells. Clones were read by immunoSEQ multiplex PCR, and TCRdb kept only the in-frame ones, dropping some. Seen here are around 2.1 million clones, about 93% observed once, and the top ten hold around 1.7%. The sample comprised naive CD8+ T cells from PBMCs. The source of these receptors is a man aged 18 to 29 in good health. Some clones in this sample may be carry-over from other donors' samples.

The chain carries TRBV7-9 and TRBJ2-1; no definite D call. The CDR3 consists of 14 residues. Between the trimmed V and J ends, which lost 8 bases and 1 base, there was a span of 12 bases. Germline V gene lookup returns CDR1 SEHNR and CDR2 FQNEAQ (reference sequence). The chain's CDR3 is CASQDGFSYNEQFF. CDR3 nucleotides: TGTGCCAGCCAGGACGGGTTTTCCTACAATGAGCAGTTCTTC.

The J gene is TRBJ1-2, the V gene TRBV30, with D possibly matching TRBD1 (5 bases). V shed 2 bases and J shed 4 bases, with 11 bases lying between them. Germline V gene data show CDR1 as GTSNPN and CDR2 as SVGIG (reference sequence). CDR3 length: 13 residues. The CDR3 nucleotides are TGTGCCTGGAGTTATAGGGACCGCTATGGCTACACCTTC. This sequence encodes CAWSYRDRYGYTF.

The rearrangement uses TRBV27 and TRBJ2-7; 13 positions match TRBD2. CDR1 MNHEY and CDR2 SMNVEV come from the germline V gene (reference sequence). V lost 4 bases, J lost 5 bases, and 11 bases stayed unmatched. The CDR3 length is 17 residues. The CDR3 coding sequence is TGTGCCAGCAGTTCCCACCGGACTAGCGGGAGATTGGACGAGCAGTACTTC. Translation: CASSSHRTSGRLDEQYF.

CDR3 coding DNA: TGTGCCAGCAGCAAGCTTCCAGGGAACGCAGAGACCCAGTACTTC. Amino acid sequence: CASSKLPGNAETQYF. The chain has TRBV21-1 and TRBJ2-5; the DNA was not compared with TRBD1, the D call given in the table. TRBV21-1 is classified as a pseudogene. The CDR3 extends over 15 amino acids.

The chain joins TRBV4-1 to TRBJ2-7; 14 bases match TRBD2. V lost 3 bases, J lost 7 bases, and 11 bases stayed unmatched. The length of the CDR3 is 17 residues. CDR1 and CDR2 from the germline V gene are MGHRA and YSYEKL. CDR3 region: CASSHTIGTSGSREQYF. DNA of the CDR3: TGCGCCAGCAGCCATACTATTGGGACTAGCGGGAGTCGAGAGCAGTACTTC.

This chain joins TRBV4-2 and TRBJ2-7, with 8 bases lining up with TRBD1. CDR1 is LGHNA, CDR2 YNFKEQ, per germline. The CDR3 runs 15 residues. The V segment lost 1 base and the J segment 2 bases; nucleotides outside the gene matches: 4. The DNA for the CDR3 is TGTGCCAGCAGCCAAGCACGGACAGGGCCCTACGAGCAGTACTTC. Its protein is CASSQARTGPYEQYF.

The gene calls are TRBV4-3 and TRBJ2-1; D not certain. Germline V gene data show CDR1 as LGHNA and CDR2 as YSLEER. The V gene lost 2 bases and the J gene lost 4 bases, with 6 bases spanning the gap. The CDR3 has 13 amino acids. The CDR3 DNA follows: TGCGCCAGCAGCCAAACCTTATACAATGAGCAGTTCTTC. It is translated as CASSQTLYNEQFF.

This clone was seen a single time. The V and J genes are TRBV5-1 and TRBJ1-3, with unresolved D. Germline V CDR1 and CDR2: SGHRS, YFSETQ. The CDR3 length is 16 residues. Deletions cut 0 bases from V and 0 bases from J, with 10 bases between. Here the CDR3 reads CASSLGGETSGNTIYF. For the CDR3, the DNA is TGCGCCAGCAGCTTGGGCGGAGAAACCTCTGGAAACACCATATATTTT.

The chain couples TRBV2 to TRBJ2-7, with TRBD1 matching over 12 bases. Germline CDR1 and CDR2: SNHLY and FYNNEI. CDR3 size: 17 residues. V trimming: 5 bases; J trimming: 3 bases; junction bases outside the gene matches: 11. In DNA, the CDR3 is TGTGCCAGCAGTTATAATTCCGGGACAGGGGGCTACTACGAGCAGTACTTC. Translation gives CASSYNSGTGGYYEQYF.

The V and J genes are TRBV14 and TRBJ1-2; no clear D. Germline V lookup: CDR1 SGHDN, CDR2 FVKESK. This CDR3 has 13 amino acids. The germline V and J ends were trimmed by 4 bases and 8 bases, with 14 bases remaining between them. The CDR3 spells CASSPVLTGGYTF. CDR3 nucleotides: TGTGCCAGCAGCCCCGTCTTGACGGGGGGCTACACCTTC.

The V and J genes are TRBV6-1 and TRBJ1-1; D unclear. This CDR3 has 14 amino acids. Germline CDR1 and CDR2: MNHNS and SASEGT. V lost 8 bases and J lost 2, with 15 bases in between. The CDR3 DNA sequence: TGTGCCAGCCATTCCGGACGGGTAAACACTGAAGCTTTCTTT. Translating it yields CASHSGRVNTEAFF.

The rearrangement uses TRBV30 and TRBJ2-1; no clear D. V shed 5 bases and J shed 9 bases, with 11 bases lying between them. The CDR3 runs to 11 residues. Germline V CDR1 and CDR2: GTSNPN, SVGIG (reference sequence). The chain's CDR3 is CAWGWEFEQFF. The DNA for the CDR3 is TGTGCCTGGGGGTGGGAATTTGAGCAGTTCTTC.

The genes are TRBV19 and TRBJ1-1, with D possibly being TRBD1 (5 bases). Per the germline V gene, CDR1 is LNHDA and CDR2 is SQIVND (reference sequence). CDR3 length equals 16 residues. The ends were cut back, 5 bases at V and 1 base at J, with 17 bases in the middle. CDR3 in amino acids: CASSPRPRQRNTEAFF. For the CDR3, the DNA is TGTGCCAGTAGTCCCAGACCCCGACAGCGGAACACTGAAGCTTTCTTT. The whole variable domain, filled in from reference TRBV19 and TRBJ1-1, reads DGGITQSPKYLFRKEGQNVTLSCEQNLNHDAMYWYRQDPGQGLRLIYYSQIVNDFQKGDIAEGYSVSREKKESFPLTVTSAQKNPTAFYLCASSPRPRQRNTEAFFGQGTRLTVV.

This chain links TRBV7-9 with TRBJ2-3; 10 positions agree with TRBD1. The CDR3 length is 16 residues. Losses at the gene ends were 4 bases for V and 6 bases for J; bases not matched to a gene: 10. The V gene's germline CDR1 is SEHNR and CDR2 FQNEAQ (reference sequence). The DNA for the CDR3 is TGTGCCAGCAGCTCTCGGACAGGGGGGGATTCGGATACGCAGTATTTT. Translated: CASSSRTGGDSDTQYF.

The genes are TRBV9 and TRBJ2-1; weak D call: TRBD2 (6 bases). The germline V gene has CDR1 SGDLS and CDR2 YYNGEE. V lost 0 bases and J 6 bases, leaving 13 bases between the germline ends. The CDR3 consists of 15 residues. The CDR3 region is CASSVAGAAGNEQFF. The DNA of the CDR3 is TGTGCCAGCAGCGTAGCGGGAGCCGCGGGCAATGAGCAGTTCTTC.

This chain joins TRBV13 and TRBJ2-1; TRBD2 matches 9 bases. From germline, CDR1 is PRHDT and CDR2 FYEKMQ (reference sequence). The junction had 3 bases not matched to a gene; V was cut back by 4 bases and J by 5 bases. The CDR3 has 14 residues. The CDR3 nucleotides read TGTGCCAGCAGCTACCGACTAGCGGACAATGAGCAGTTCTTC. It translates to CASSYRLADNEQFF.

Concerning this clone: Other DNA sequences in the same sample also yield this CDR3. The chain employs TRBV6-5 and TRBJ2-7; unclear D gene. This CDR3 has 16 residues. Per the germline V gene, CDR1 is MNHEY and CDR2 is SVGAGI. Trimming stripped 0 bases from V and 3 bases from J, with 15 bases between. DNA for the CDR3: TGTGCCAGCAGTTACTCTTTTGCCGATATGGTCTACGAGCAGTACTTC. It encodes CASSYSFADMVYEQYF.

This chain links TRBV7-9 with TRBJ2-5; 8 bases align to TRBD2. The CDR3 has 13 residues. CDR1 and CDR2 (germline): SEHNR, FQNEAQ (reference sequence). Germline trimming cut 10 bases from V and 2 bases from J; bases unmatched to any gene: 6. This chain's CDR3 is CATGVAGQETQYF. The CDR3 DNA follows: TGTGCCACCGGGGTAGCGGGACAAGAGACCCAGTACTTC.